Each of the 20 T cell receptor beta chains below was sequenced from the same sample in a study of a mutant IDH1 vaccine in newly diagnosed glioma (dated by TCRdb to the early 2020s). Library generation was performed with the immunoSEQ multiplex PCR assay. This is the immuneACCESS table as TCRdb keeps it, with only in-frame sequences that have V and J called. A part of the clones is gone; compared with another copy, unresolved V genes explain less than half, and the rest is unexplained. This sample holds 35,000 to 40,000 clones; roughly 84% were observed only once. About 2.2% of the sample goes to the ten largest clones. Antigens for these TCRs are unknown. The label giving this sample's time point can be read as: week 11, during vaccination. Every vaccine dose consisted of 300 ug of a 20-mer mutant IDH1 peptide in Montanide, administered subcutaneously together with topical imiquimod. Sequencing used PBMCs, obtained from a glioma patient whose treatment included an IDH1 peptide vaccine. The receptors stem from a man in his forties or fifties with glioma.

V gene TRBV5-1 combines with J gene TRBJ2-7, with 7 bases lining up with TRBD1. V gave up 5 bases and J gave up 5 bases; unmatched junction bases: 7. The CDR3 runs 13 residues. Per germline, CDR1 SGHRS and CDR2 YFSETQ. As DNA, the CDR3 is TGCGCCAGCAGACAGGGGAATCTGGACGAGCAGTACTTC. Its protein product is CASRQGNLDEQYF.

The rearrangement joins TRBV6-5 to TRBJ2-3; D is undetermined. V was trimmed by 8 bases and J by 0 bases, leaving 9 bases between them. The germline V gene has CDR1 MNHEY and CDR2 SVGAGI. The CDR3 covers 13 residues. CDR3 in amino acids: CASRVYSTDTQYF. The CDR3 DNA reads as TGTGCCAGCCGGGTCTACAGCACAGATACGCAGTATTTT.

The CDR3 here is CASRNFRDSYEQYF. The CDR3 nucleotides are TGTGCCAGCCGTAACTTCCGGGACAGCTACGAGCAGTACTTC. This chain links TRBV6-1 with TRBJ2-7, with TRBD1 matching over 7 bases. Germline V gene lookup returns CDR1 MNHNS and CDR2 SASEGT. V lost 8 bases and J lost 3; bases outside the gene matches: 10. The length of the CDR3 is 14 residues.

CDR3 DNA: TGTGCCAGCAGCGAGGGACTCAACACTGAAGCTTTCTTT. Translating it yields CASSEGLNTEAFF. This chain joins TRBV14 and TRBJ1-1, with a possible D match to TRBD1 (5 bases). This CDR3 region has 13 residues. Germline CDR1 and CDR2: SGHDN and FVKESK. V was shortened by 5 bases and J by 2 bases, with 9 bases between the two germline ends.

The J gene is TRBJ2-3, the V gene TRBV15; 7 bases are a match to TRBD2. The CDR3 spans 15 residues. J gave up 4 bases and V 0 bases, and 4 bases lay outside the gene matches. The germline V gene has CDR1 LNHNV and CDR2 YYDKDF (reference sequence). The CDR3 DNA follows: TGTGCCACCAGCAGAGATGATGGGGGGGCAGATACGCAGTATTTT. It codes for CATSRDDGGADTQYF.

This clone was observed once. The chain is built from TRBV25-1 and TRBJ1-1; 7 nucleotides align to TRBD1. Unmatched junction bases numbered 8, after V lost 6 bases and J lost 7 bases. The CDR3 sequence is 13 residues long. Germline values: CDR1 MGHDK, CDR2 SYGVNS. Here the CDR3 DNA reads TGTGCCAGCAGGAGGGGGGGACAGCTTGAAGCTTTCTTT. Translation: CASRRGGQLEAFF.

V usage is TRBV19 and J usage is TRBJ2-7; D is possibly TRBD2 (5 bases). The length of the CDR3 is 16 residues. Germline loops: CDR1 LNHDA, CDR2 SQIVND (reference sequence). V lost 1 base and J lost 4, with 17 bases in between. CDR3 protein: CASSIAFGERLYEQYF. The CDR3 bases are TGTGCCAGTAGTATAGCATTCGGGGAACGACTTTACGAGCAGTACTTC.

This chain links TRBV15 with TRBJ1-2; the D gene is possibly TRBD1 (5 bases). Germline loops: CDR1 LNHNV, CDR2 YYDKDF (reference sequence). V dropped 0 bases and J dropped 8 bases, with 16 bases sitting between them. The CDR3 runs 15 residues. Here the CDR3 reads CATSRDRAGTHGYTF. DNA of the CDR3: TGTGCCACCAGCAGAGATCGGGCAGGGACCCACGGCTACACCTTC.

The chain combines TRBV18 with TRBJ1-1, with TRBD1 matching 8 bases. After removal of 0 bases from V and 1 base from J, the junction contained 1 base not matched to a gene. The CDR3 consists of 15 residues. Per the germline V gene, CDR1 is KGHSH and CDR2 is LQKENI. CDR3 DNA: TGTGCCAGCTCACCACCGACAGGGGCGAACACTGAAGCTTTCTTT. Amino acids: CASSPPTGANTEAFF. The full variable domain, rest sourced from reference TRBV18 and TRBJ1-1, is NAGVMQNPRHLVRRRGQEARLRCSPMKGHSHVYWYRQLPEEGLKFMVYLQKENIIDESGMPKERFSAEFPKEGPSILRIQQVVRGDSAAYFCASSPPTGANTEAFFGQGTRLTVV.

CDR3 nucleotides: TGTGCCAGCAGCTTGGGACAGGGAAGGTACGAGCAGTACTTC. Translating it yields CASSLGQGRYEQYF. The chain couples TRBV5-6 to TRBJ2-5, with 7 positions matching TRBD1. The J call may be incorrect, as the DNA end agrees better with TRBJ2-7. The CDR3 has 14 amino acids. In germline, CDR1 is SGHDT, CDR2 YYEEEE.

The chain carries TRBV9 and TRBJ1-1, with unresolved D. V shed 4 bases and J shed 4 bases, with 8 bases lying between them. Germline V lookup: CDR1 SGDLS, CDR2 YYNGEE. The CDR3 has 12 residues. CDR3 sequence (DNA): TGTGCCAGCAGCCCGATCGGCACTGAAGCTTTCTTT. This codes for CASSPIGTEAFF.

This chain uses TRBV7-8 with TRBJ1-5; D gene ambiguous. The germline CDR1 and CDR2 sequences are SGHVS and FQNEAQ. This CDR3 has 16 residues. V was clipped by 5 bases and J by 0 bases, with 14 bases between them. CDR3 DNA: TGTGCCAGCAGCGAGAGGGAACAGTTTAGCAATCAGCCCCAGCATTTT. It is translated as CASSEREQFSNQPQHF.

This chain links TRBV19 with TRBJ2-3; no definite D call. The germline V gene encodes CDR1 LNHDA and CDR2 SQIVND (reference sequence). Between the trimmed V and J ends, which lost 5 bases and 2 bases, there was a span of 8 bases. The CDR3 consists of 13 residues. DNA of the CDR3: TGTGCCAGTAGTGGCCAGAACACAGATACGCAGTATTTT. This encodes CASSGQNTDTQYF.

The rearrangement uses TRBV6-5 and TRBJ2-5, with a tentative D call TRBD2 (5 bases). V was cut by 6 bases and J by 5 bases, with 13 bases left in between. This CDR3 is 13 amino acids long. Germline CDR1 MNHEY, CDR2 SVGAGI. The chain's CDR3 is CASSRTSRETQYF. The CDR3 nucleotides read TGTGCCAGCAGCCGTACTAGTAGGGAGACCCAGTACTTC.

The chain employs TRBV2 and TRBJ1-5; D remains unclear. The V end was cut by 4 bases, the J end by 7 bases, with 8 bases between. CDR1 and CDR2 (germline): SNHLY, FYNNEI. The CDR3 is 12 residues long. The CDR3 bases are TGTGCCAGCAGTGCTGTCCTCCAGCCCCAGCATTTT. It specifies CASSAVLQPQHF. The full variable domain, completed using reference TRBV2 and TRBJ1-5, is EPEVTQTPSHQVTQMGQEVILRCVPISNHLYFYWYRQILGQKVEFLVSFYNNEISEKSEIFDDQFSVERPDGSNFTLKIRSTKLEDSAMYFCASSAVLQPQHFGDGTRLSIL.

J is TRBJ2-1 and V is TRBV9, with D unresolved. This CDR3 contains 12 residues. In germline, CDR1 is SGDLS, CDR2 YYNGEE. Deletions cut 0 bases from V and 9 bases from J, with 7 bases between. The CDR3 nucleotides are TGTGCCAGCAGCGTAGGAGAATCTGAGCAGTTCTTC. This sequence encodes CASSVGESEQFF.

The rearrangement uses TRBV25-1 and TRBJ2-7, with D possibly matching TRBD2 (6 bases). This CDR3 spans 11 amino acids. Trimming cost V 4 bases and J 5 bases, with 6 bases left between them. CDR1 is MGHDK and CDR2 is SYGVNS in the germline V gene. The CDR3 region is CASSGGDEQYF. CDR3 sequence (DNA): TGTGCCAGCAGTGGGGGGGACGAGCAGTACTTC.

The J gene is TRBJ2-7, the V gene TRBV6-6; 9 bases are shared with TRBD2. This CDR3 has 14 residues. CDR1 MNHNY and CDR2 SVGAGI come from the germline V gene (reference sequence). V lost 6 bases and J lost 2; bases outside the gene matches: 5. CDR3 coding DNA: TGTGCCAGCAGCCTAGCGGGACTAGCCTACGAGCAGTACTTC. Encoded protein: CASSLAGLAYEQYF.

This clone was detected once. The genes are TRBV5-1 and TRBJ2-7; weak D call: TRBD2 (6 bases). V was cut by 4 bases and J by 4 bases, with 21 bases left in between. Germline assignment: CDR1 SGHRS and CDR2 YFSETQ. This CDR3 spans 16 amino acids. CDR3 sequence reads: CASSPLGTLEGYEQYF. In DNA form, the CDR3 reads TGCGCCAGCAGCCCGCTCGGGACTCTCGAGGGGTACGAGCAGTACTTC.

CDR3 residues: CASSYGRQNTEAFF. As DNA, the CDR3 is TGTGCCAGCAGTTACGGGCGGCAGAACACTGAAGCTTTCTTT. V and J are TRBV6-5 and TRBJ1-1; D call uncertain. The CDR3 is 14 amino acids. Trimming pared 2 bases from V and 1 base from J, leaving 8 bases between. Germline loops: CDR1 MNHEY, CDR2 SVGAGI.